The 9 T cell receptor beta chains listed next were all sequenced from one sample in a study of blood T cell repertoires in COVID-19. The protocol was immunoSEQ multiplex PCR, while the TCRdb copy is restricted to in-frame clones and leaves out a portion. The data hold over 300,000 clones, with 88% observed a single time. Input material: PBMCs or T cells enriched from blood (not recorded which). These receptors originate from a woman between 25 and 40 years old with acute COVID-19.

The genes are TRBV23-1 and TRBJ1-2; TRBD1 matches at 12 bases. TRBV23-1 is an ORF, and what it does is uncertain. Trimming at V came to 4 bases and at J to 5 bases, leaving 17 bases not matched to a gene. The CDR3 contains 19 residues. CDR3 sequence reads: CASSRTRRGQGALLYGYTF. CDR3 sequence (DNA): TGCGCCAGCAGTCGCACGCGACGGGGACAGGGGGCCCTTTTATATGGCTACACCTTC.

The CDR3 DNA reads as TGTGCCAGCAGCGCGGCAGGGTCCCACTATGGCTACACCTTC. Encoded protein: CASSAAGSHYGYTF. The chain joins TRBV9 to TRBJ1-2; a possible D gene is TRBD1 (5 bases). The CDR3 has 14 amino acids. Deletions cut 3 bases from V and 3 bases from J, with 12 bases between. The germline CDR1 and CDR2 sequences are SGDLS and YYNGEE.

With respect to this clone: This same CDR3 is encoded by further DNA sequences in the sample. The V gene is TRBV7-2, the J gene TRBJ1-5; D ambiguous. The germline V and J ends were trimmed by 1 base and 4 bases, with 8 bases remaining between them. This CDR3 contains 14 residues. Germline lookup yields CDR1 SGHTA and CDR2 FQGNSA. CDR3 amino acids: CASSLGGGNQPQHF. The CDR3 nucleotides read TGTGCCAGCAGCTTAGGAGGTGGAAATCAGCCCCAGCATTTT.

Here the CDR3 DNA reads TGCGCCAGCAGCTCGAGCACCGGGGAGCTGTTTTTT. Translation gives CASSSSTGELFF. The J gene is TRBJ2-2, the V gene TRBV10-1; D unresolved. Trimming cost V 6 bases and J 4 bases, with 6 bases left between them. Germline loops: CDR1 WNHNN, CDR2 SYGVQD (reference sequence). The length of the CDR3 is 12 residues.

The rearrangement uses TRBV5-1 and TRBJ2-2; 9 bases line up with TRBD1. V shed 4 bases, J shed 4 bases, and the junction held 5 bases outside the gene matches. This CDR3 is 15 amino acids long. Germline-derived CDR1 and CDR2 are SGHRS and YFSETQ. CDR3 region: CASSASTGGTGELFF. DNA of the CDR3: TGCGCCAGCAGCGCATCGACAGGGGGCACCGGGGAGCTGTTTTTT. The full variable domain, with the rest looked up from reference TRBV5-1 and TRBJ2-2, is KAGVTQTPRYLIKTRGQQVTLSCSPISGHRSVSWYQQTPGQGLQFLFEYFSETQRNKGNFPGRFSGRQFSNSRSEMNVSTLELGDSALYLCASSASTGGTGELFFGEGSRLTVL.

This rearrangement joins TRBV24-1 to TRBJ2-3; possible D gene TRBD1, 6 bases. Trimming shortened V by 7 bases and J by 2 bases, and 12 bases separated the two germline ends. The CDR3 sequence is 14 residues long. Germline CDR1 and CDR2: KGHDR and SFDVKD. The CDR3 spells CATRRGGATDTQYF. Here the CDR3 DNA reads TGTGCCACCAGAAGAGGGGGAGCCACAGATACGCAGTATTTT.

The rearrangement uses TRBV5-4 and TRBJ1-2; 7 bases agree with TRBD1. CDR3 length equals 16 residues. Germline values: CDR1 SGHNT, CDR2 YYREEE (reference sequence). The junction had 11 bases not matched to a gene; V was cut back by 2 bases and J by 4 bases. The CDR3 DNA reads TGTGCCAGCAGCTTCTTGCAAGGGGGCAACTTCTATGGCTACACCTTC. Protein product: CASSFLQGGNFYGYTF.

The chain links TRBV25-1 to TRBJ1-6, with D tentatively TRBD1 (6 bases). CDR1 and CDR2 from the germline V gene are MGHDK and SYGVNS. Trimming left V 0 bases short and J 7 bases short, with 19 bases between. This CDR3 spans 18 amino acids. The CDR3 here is CASSEYPTDSSTNSPLHF. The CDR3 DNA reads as TGTGCCAGCAGTGAATACCCTACGGACAGCTCTACAAATTCACCCCTCCACTTT. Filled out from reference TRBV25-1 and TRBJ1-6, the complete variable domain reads EADIYQTPRYLVIGTGKKITLECSQTMGHDKMYWYQQDPGMELHLIHYSYGVNSTEKGDLSSESTVSRIRTEHFPLTLESARPSHTSQYLCASSEYPTDSSTNSPLHFGNGTRLTVT.

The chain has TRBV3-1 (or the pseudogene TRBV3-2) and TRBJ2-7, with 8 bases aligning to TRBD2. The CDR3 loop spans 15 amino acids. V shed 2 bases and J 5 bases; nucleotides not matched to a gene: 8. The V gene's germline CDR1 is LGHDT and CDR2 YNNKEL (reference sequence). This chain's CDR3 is CASSQLAGLSDEQYF. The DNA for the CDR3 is TGTGCCAGCAGCCAATTAGCGGGGCTATCTGACGAGCAGTACTTC.